The 2 T cell receptor beta chains listed next were all sequenced from one sample in a study of blood T cell repertoires in COVID-19 (dated by TCRdb to about 2020). The library was obtained by the immunoSEQ multiplex PCR assay. The immuneACCESS repertoire file appears here via TCRdb, limited to in-frame rearrangements. These files lack a portion of the clones; in checked studies, under half of the deficit traces to unresolved V genes, and the cause of the others is not known. The sample records about 150,000 clones, 80% of which are singletons. The top ten clones comprise 0.5% to 0.65% of the sample. Sequenced: peripheral blood. These receptors all stem from a man aged 55 to 69 with acute or convalescent COVID-19.

This rearrangement joins TRBV14 to TRBJ2-7; D may be TRBD2 (5 bases). Germline assignment: CDR1 SGHDN and CDR2 FVKESK. V was trimmed by 4 bases and J by 4 bases, leaving 23 bases between them. The CDR3 is made up of 17 amino acids. CDR3 DNA sequence: TGTGCCAGCAGCCGCTTGGGAGTCCGACCGACCCCTTACGAGCAGTACTTC. Protein: CASSRLGVRPTPYEQYF.

Notes on this clone: This CDR3 is also generated by other DNA sequences in the sample. The chain has TRBV3-1 (or the pseudogene TRBV3-2) and TRBJ1-5; 7 nucleotides agree with TRBD1. CDR1 is LGHDT, CDR2 YNNKEL, per germline (reference sequence). The length of the CDR3 is 14 residues. V trimming: 6 bases; J trimming: 3 bases; junction bases outside the gene matches: 5. As DNA, the CDR3 is TGTGCCAGCAGTCAGACAGGGAACAATCAGCCCCAGCATTTT. Translating it yields CASSQTGNNQPQHF.